Below are 3 T cell receptor beta chains sequenced from a single sample in a study of blood T cells in healthy people across ages. Combining a sample-barcoded 5' primer with a J-beta primer mix, a second PCR ran for roughly 7 to 11 cycles. TCRdb re-called the 5' RACE reads through MiXCR, storing one row per CDR3 protein. The table has 1.4 million or so distinct CDR3 sequences, around 40% seen once. Sample: blood. The receptors were sampled from a woman aged 18-29 years in good health.

The V gene is TRBV6-1, the J gene TRBJ2-5, with 11 bases fitting TRBD1. The CDR3 extends over 16 amino acids. V dropped 4 bases and J dropped 4; count of bases not matched to a gene: 8. Germline V gives CDR1 MNHNS, CDR2 SASEGT. CDR3 nucleotide sequence: TGTGCCAGCAGTGCGACTACCGGGACAGGGGGAGAGACCCAGTACTTC. Residues: CASSATTGTGGETQYF.

The chain combines TRBV24-1 with TRBJ2-5; 9 bases map to TRBD1. CDR3 size: 16 residues. J lost 11 bases, V lost 3 bases, and 15 bases had no gene match. Germline CDR1 is KGHDR and CDR2 is SFDVKD. The CDR3 DNA follows: TGTGCCACCAGTGATCCCGGGACAGGGATCTACAATGAGCAGTACTTC. It is translated as CATSDPGTGIYNEQYF.

This clonotype came up many times. The chain employs TRBV18 and TRBJ2-7; D is perhaps TRBD2 (5 bases). The germline CDR1 and CDR2 sequences are KGHSH and LQKENI. V was clipped by 0 bases and J by 2 bases, with 5 bases between them. CDR3 length: 13 amino acids. This chain's CDR3 is CASSPPGAYEQYF. As DNA, the CDR3 is TGTGCCAGCTCACCACCGGGAGCCTACGAGCAGTACTTC.